The entry that follows covers one T cell receptor beta chain sequence. This entry belongs to a study of blood T cell repertoires in COVID-19. Germline V gives CDR1 SGHAT, CDR2 FQNNGV. There are 14 residues in the CDR3. Trimming took 1 base from V and 3 from J, leaving 10 bases between them. The method was immunoSEQ multiplex PCR; TCRdb's version includes in-frame clones alone and lacks a portion of them. The data show roughly 71,000 clones, 75% to 90% seen once. Sequencing was performed on peripheral blood. The chain carries TRBV11-2 and TRBJ2-7, with D unresolved. This TCR derives from a woman older than 75 with acute or convalescent COVID-19. The CDR3, as DNA: TGTGCCAGCAGCTTAGGGGCTCCATTCTACGAGCAGTACTTC. It codes for CASSLGAPFYEQYF.